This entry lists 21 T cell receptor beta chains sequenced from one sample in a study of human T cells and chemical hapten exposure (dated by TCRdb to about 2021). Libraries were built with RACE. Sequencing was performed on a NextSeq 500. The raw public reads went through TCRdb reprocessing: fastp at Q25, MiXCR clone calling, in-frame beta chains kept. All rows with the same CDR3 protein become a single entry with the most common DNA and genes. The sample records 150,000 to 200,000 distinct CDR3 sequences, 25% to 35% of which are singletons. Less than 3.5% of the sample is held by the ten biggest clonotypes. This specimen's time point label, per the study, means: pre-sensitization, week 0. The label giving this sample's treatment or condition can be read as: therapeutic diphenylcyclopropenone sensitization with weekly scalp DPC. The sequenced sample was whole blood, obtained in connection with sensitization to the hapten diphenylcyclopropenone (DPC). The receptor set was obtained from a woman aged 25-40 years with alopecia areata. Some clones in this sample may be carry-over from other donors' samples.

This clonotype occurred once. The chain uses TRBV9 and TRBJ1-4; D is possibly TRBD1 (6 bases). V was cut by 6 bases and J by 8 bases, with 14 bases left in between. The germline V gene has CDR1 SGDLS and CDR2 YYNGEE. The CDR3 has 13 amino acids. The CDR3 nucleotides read TGTGCCAGCAACCGGGACAACGAAGAAAAACTGTTTTTT. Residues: CASNRDNEEKLFF.

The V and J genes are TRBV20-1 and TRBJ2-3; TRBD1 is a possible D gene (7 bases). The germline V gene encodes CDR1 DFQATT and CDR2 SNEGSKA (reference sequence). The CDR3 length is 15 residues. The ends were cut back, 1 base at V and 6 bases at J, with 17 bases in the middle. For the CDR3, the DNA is TGCAGTGCTAGAGGGAGCAGGGGGGCCACGGATACGCAGTATTTT. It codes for CSARGSRGATDTQYF.

This CDR3 is CASSANLGASGGNTIYF. In DNA, the CDR3 is TGTGCCAGCAGCGCTAATCTTGGGGCTAGCGGTGGAAACACCATATATTTT. The rearrangement uses TRBV9 and TRBJ1-3, with D possibly TRBD1 on 5 matching bases. This CDR3 has 17 residues. V was cut by 3 bases and J by 3 bases, with 19 bases left in between. In germline, CDR1 is SGDLS, CDR2 YYNGEE.

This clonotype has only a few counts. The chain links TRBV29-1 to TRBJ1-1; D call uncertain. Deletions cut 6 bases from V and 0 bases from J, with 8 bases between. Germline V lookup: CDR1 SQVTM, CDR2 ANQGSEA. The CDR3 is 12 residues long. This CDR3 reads CSVTELNTEAFF. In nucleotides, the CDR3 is TGCAGCGTAACAGAACTGAACACTGAAGCTTTCTTT.

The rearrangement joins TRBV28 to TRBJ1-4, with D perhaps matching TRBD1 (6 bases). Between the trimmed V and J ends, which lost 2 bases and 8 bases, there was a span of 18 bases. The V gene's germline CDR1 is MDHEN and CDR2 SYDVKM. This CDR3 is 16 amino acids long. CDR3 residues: CASSLPGTIGSEKLFF. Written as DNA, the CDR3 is TGTGCCAGCAGTTTACCTGGGACAATCGGGAGCGAAAAACTGTTTTTT.

CDR3 sequence reads: CASSPDRGAAYEQFF. In DNA, the CDR3 is TGCGCCAGCAGCCCAGACAGGGGGGCGGCTTATGAGCAGTTCTTC. This chain links TRBV5-1 with TRBJ2-1; 9 positions agree with TRBD1. Looked up from germline, CDR1 is SGHRS and CDR2 is YFSETQ. V was pared by 4 bases and J by 8 bases, with 10 bases of the junction left unmatched. There are 15 residues in the CDR3. The entire variable domain, with the rest obtained from reference TRBV5-1 and TRBJ2-1, is as follows: KAGVTQTPRYLIKTRGQQVTLSCSPISGHRSVSWYQQTPGQGLQFLFEYFSETQRNKGNFPGRFSGRQFSNSRSEMNVSTLELGDSALYLCASSPDRGAAYEQFFGPGTRLTVL.

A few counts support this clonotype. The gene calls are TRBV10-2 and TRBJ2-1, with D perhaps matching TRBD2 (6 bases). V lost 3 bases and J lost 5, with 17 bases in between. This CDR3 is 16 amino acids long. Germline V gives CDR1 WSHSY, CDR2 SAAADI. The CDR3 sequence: CASSERTRDLNNEQFF. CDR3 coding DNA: TGCGCCAGCAGTGAAAGGACGCGGGACCTCAACAATGAGCAGTTCTTC.

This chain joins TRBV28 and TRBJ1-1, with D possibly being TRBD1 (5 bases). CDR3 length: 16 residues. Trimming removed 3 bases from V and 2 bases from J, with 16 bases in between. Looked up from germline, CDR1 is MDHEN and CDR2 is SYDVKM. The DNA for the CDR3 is TGTGCCAGCAGTTTCGGTGGGGGGTGGAAAAACACTGAAGCTTTCTTT. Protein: CASSFGGGWKNTEAFF. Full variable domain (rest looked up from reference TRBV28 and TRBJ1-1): DVKVTQSSRYLVKRTGEKVFLECVQDMDHENMFWYRQDPGLGLRLIYFSYDVKMKEKGDIPEGYSVSREKKERFSLILESASTNQTSMYLCASSFGGGWKNTEAFFGQGTRLTVV.

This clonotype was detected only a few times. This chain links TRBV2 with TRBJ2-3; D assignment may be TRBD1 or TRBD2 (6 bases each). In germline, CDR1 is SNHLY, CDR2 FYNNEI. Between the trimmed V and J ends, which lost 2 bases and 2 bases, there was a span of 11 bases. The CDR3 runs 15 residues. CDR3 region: CASSESRGPTDTQYF. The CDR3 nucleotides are TGTGCCAGCAGTGAAAGTCGGGGGCCCACAGATACGCAGTATTTT.

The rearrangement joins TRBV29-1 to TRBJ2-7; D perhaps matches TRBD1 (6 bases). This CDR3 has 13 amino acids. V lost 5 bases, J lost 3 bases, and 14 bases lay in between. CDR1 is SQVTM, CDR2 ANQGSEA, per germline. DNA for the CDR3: TGCAGCGTTACCGGGACAACTAACTACGAGCAGTACTTC. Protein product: CSVTGTTNYEQYF.

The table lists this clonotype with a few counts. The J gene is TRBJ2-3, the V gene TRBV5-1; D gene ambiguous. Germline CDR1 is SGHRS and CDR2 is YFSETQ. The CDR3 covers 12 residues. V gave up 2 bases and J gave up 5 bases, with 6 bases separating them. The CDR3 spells CASSLEIDTQYF. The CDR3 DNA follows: TGCGCCAGCAGCTTAGAGATAGATACGCAGTATTTT.

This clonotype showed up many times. In nucleotides, the CDR3 is TGCACTAGCAGCACCAACTATGGCTACACCTTC. This translates into CTSSTNYGYTF. The chain recombines TRBV29-1 with TRBJ1-2; D uncertain. There are 11 residues in the CDR3. Germline assignment: CDR1 SQVTM and CDR2 ANQGSEA.

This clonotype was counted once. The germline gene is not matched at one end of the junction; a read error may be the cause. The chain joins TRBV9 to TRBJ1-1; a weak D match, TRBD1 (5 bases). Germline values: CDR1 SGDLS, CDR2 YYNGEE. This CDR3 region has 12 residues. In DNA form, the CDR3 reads TGTGTCAGCAGCGGGTGGGGGAGTGAAGCTTTCTTT. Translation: CVSSGWGSEAFF.

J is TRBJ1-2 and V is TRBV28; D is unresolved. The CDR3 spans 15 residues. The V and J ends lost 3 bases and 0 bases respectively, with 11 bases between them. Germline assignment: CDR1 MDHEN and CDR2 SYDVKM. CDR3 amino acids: CASSFSRRANYGYTF. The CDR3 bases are TGTGCCAGCAGTTTTTCTCGGAGAGCTAACTATGGCTACACCTTC.

Here the CDR3 reads CASSLDWITAGELFF. The CDR3 coding sequence is TGTGCCAGCAGCTTAGATTGGATAACGGCCGGGGAGCTGTTTTTT. The gene calls are TRBV11-2 and TRBJ2-2, with no clear D. The CDR3 consists of 15 residues. CDR1 and CDR2 from the germline V gene are SGHAT and FQNNGV. Trimming took 0 bases from V and 6 from J, leaving 11 bases between them.

CDR3 sequence: CASSAVRDTGELFF. Here the CDR3 DNA reads TGTGCCAGCAGCGCGGTTAGGGATACCGGGGAGCTGTTTTTT. This chain connects TRBV2 to TRBJ2-2, with D unclear. The length of the CDR3 is 14 residues. V gave up 6 bases and J gave up 5 bases, with 13 bases separating them. Germline CDR1 and CDR2: SNHLY and FYNNEI.

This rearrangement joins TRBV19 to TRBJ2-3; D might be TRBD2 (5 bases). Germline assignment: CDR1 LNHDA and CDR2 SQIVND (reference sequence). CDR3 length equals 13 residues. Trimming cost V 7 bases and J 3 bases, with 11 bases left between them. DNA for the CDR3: TGTGCCAGTACGAGGGATTCGACAGATACGCAGTATTTT. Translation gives CASTRDSTDTQYF. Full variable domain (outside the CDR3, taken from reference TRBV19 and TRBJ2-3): DGGITQSPKYLFRKEGQNVTLSCEQNLNHDAMYWYRQDPGQGLRLIYYSQIVNDFQKGDIAEGYSVSREKKESFPLTVTSAQKNPTAFYLCASTRDSTDTQYFGPGTRLTVL.

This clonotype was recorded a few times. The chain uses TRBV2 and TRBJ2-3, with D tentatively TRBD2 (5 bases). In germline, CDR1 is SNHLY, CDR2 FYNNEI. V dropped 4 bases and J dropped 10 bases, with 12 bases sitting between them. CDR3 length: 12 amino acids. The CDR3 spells CASSATSTSQYF. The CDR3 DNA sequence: TGTGCCAGCAGTGCCACTAGTACTTCGCAGTATTTT.

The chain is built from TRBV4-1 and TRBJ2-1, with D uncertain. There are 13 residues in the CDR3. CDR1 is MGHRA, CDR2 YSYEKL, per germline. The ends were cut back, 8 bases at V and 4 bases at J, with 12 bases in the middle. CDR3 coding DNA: TGCGCCAGCTCGGGTGGCGGTTACAATGAGCAGTTCTTC. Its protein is CASSGGGYNEQFF.

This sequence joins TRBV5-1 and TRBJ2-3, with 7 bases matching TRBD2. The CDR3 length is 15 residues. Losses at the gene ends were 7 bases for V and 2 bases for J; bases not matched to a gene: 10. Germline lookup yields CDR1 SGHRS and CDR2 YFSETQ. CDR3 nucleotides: TGCGCCAGCGGACCAAGCGGGGCCCTCACAGATACGCAGTATTTT. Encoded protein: CASGPSGALTDTQYF.

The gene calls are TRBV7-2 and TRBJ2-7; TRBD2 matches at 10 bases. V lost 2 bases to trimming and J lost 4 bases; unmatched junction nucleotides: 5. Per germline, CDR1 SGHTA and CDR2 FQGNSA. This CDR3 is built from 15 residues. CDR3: CASSLSSGSLYEQYF. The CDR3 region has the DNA TGTGCCAGCAGCTTATCTAGCGGGAGCTTGTACGAGCAGTACTTC.